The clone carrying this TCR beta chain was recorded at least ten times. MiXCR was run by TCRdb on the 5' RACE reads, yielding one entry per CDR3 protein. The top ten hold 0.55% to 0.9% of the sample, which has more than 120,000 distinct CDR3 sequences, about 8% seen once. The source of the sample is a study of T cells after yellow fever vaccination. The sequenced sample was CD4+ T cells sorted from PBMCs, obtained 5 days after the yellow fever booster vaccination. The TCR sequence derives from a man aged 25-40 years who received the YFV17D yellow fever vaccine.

The CDR3 DNA is TGTGCCAGCAGCTTAGAAGCTCGAACAGATACGCAGTATTTT. This sequence encodes CASSLEARTDTQYF. The rearrangement uses TRBV7-8 and TRBJ2-3; D uncertain. This CDR3 region has 14 residues. Deletions cut 1 base from V and 3 bases from J, with 8 bases between. In germline, CDR1 is SGHVS, CDR2 FQNEAQ.